This TCR beta chain stems from a study of chemoradiotherapy in HPV16-positive cancers. Findings and limits, study-wide: Non-HPV-specific T cells did not expand in tumors during treatment, whereas candidate HPV-specific clones and E7-related motifs did.

As regards this clone: The antigen remains undetermined.

The CDR3 contains 14 residues. The table came from immunoSEQ multiplex PCR; TCRdb's copy has only in-frame clones and leaves some out. The sample shows about 15,000 clones, 70% to 90% of them seen only once. The specimen comprised blood, sampled from a patient who underwent chemoradiotherapy. The TCR originated in a human donor with HPV-associated anogenital cancer. The chain is built from TRBV21-1 and TRBJ2-7; the table assigns TRBD2, which was not confirmed against the DNA. TRBV21-1 constitutes a pseudogene. The CDR3 DNA follows: TGTGCCAGCAGCAACCCCGGGGAACCCTACGAGCAGTACTTC. It translates to CASSNPGEPYEQYF.